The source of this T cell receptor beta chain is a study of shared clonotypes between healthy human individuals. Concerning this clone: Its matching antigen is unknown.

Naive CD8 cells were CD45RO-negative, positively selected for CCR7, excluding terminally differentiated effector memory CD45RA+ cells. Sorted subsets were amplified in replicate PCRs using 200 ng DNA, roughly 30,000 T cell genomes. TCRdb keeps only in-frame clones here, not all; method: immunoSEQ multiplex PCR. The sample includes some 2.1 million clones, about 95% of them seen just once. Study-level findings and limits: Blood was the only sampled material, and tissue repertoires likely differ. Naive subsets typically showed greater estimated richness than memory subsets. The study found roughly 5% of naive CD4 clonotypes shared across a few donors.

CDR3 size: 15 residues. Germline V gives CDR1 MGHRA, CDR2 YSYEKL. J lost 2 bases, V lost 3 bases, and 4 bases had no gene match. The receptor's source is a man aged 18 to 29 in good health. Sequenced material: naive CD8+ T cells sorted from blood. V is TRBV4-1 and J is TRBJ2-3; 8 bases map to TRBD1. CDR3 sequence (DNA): TGCGCCAGCAGCCATTTGACAGGGGACACAGATACGCAGTATTTT. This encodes CASSHLTGDTDTQYF.